This T cell receptor beta chain comes out of a study of regulatory T cells in long-lasting Graves disease. HTBI primers from iRepertoire and Arm-PCR of CDR3 regions yielded the TCR beta libraries. TCRdb processed the multiplex PCR reads anew with MiXCR; each CDR3 protein has one entry. The data contain some 430,000 distinct CDR3 sequences, about 22% of them singletons. The CDR3 runs 19 residues. With V trimmed by 6 bases and J by 1 base, 18 bases remained unmatched. Noted time point: persistent/refractory GD, antithyroid drugs over 5 years with positive TRAb. Scientists built the TCR library using RNA that was extracted from PBMCs.

This clonotype was sampled from a female donor with Graves disease. This chain links TRBV12-3 or TRBV12-4 with TRBJ1-5; 7 nucleotides align to TRBD1. The source material was peripheral blood mononuclear cells (PBMCs), sampled when the disease was refractory, from a patient treated with antithyroid drugs. CDR3 loop: CASRLNLGRQGLSNQPQHF. The DNA for the CDR3 is TGTGCCAGCAGACTTAACCTCGGAAGACAGGGCTTGAGCAATCAGCCCCAGCATTTT.